Listed here is a single T cell receptor (beta chain). Its antigen is currently unknown. This sample was included in a study of shared clonotypes between healthy human individuals. Study findings and constraints: The diversity represented, both genetic and in exposure history, was limited by few donors. Blood was the only sampled material, and tissue repertoires likely differ.

As processed by the authors: ImmunoSEQ sequences covered only the junction and lacked quality scores; filtering therefore differed. Measured with immunoSEQ multiplex PCR; TCRdb has only the in-frame clones, and not every one. Clonal size and the V and J genes are those of that table, whereas D and trimming came from the DNA. The sample holds hundreds of thousands of clones, around four fifths seen once. CD4+ cells were split into CD45RA+ naive and CD45RA-negative memory subsets. This CDR3 comprises 12 residues. V was pared by 5 bases and J by 2 bases, with 3 bases between. CDR1 and CDR2 from the germline V gene are WNHNN and SYGVQD (reference sequence).

This receptor was obtained from a woman in her 30s in good health. Sequencing was performed on memory CD4+ T cells sorted from blood. Subset reported: CD45RA-negative fraction. This sequence joins TRBV10-1 and TRBJ2-2; unclear D gene. DNA for the CDR3: TGCGCCAGCAGTTACAACACCGGGGAGCTGTTTTTT. Its protein product is CASSYNTGELFF.